This T cell receptor (beta chain) was observed in a study of cytomegalovirus exposure and HLA in healthy donors. Study-level results: According to a later analysis, most TCR beta chains associated with CMV appeared HLA-restricted.

With regard to this clone: Its antigen is unknown.

The CDR3 runs 14 residues. V dropped 0 bases and J dropped 4 bases, with 10 bases sitting between them. Germline CDR1 MNHNS, CDR2 SASEGT. Primers for the PCR totalled 60 Vbeta and 13 Jbeta. Profiled with immunoSEQ multiplex PCR; TCRdb holds only in-frame clones, not every one. Of some 140,000 clones listed, more than 75% are singletons. Sequenced sample: PBMCs. The J gene is TRBJ2-7, the V gene TRBV6-1; weak D call: TRBD2 (6 bases). The clonotype originates from a woman aged 40 to 50 in good health and CMV-seropositive. The CDR3 sequence is CASSEAVAEYEQYF. CDR3 nucleotides: TGTGCCAGCAGTGAAGCTGTAGCGGAATACGAGCAGTACTTC.